These T cell receptor beta chains were read from a single sample in a study of siplizumab effects on memory and regulatory T cells. Assay: immunoSEQ multiplex PCR; the TCRdb copy retains only in-frame clones and omits some. The profile shows about 100,000 clones, 94% of them singletons. The specimen sequenced was non-Treg CD4+ T cells sorted from blood. The receptor set was obtained from a human donor in good health. CDR3s include the opening cysteine and the closing phenylalanine or tryptophan. A D gene is named only where the DNA matches it firmly. Rows may omit the clone size; those that give it use once, few, many or a size class.

>13|NA|NA|TRBV6-5|TRBJ1-2
TGTGCCAGCAGTTATGGCCGAGACTATGGCTACACCTTC
CASSYGRDYGYTF
>15|TRBD2|NA|TRBV2|TRBJ2-2
TGTGCCAGCAGGGAATCTAGCGGGATCCCCGGGGAGCTGTTTTTT
CASRESSGIPGELFF
>13|NA|NA|TRBV5-4|TRBJ1-1
TGTGCCAGCAGCTTTGGGAGAAACACTGAAGCTTTCTTT
CASSFGRNTEAFF
>15|NA|NA|TRBV19|TRBJ2-2
TGTGCCAGTAGTATAGGAGGGGCGAACACCGGGGAGCTGTTTTTT
CASSIGGANTGELFF
>15|NA|NA|TRBV5-1|TRBJ2-2
TGCGCCAGCAGCCTTACAGGATTTAACACCGGGGAGCTGTTTTTT
CASSLTGFNTGELFF
>18|TRBD2|NA|TRBV5-6|TRBJ2-1
TGTGCCAGCAGCTTGGAAATTCCGGTGACTAGCGGTTACAATGAGCAGTTCTTC
CASSLEIPVTSGYNEQFF
>14|NA|NA|TRBV6-6|TRBJ1-1
TGTGCCAGCAGCTCCCCGACACGGAGCACTGAAGCTTTCTTT
CASSSPTRSTEAFF
>14|TRBD2|NA|TRBV7-8|TRBJ2-7
TGTGCCAGCAGCTATGGGACTAGAGTGGGCGAGCAGTACTTC
CASSYGTRVGEQYF
>18|TRBD2|few|TRBV6-4|TRBJ2-1
TGTGCCAGCAGTGACTCGGGGTTAAGGGGTGTCCTTACTAGCGGGAGCCTCTTC
CASSDSGLRGVLTSGSLF
>15|TRBD1|NA|TRBV6-5|TRBJ2-7
TGTGCCAGCAGACCCAGGGGGCAGCTAGGCTACGAGCAGTACTTC
CASRPRGQLGYEQYF
>15|TRBD2|NA|TRBV11-2|TRBJ2-7
TGTGCCAGCAGCCCGGGACTAGCGGGGGTCTACGAGCAGTACTTC
CASSPGLAGVYEQYF
>15|NA|NA|TRBV19|TRBJ1-1
TGTGCCAGTAGTATCCGGACACGGATTGAGACTGAAGCTTTCTTT
CASSIRTRIETEAFF
>15|NA|once|TRBV5-1|TRBJ2-2
TGCGCCAGCAGCTTGGACCCCTCGGGGACCGGGGAGCTGTTTTTT
CASSLDPSGTGELFF
>14|NA|NA|TRBV28|TRBJ2-2
TGTGCCAGCAGTTACGGACCATCCACCGGGGAGCTGTTTTTT
CASSYGPSTGELFF
>15|TRBD1|NA|TRBV6-5|TRBJ1-4
TGTGCCAGCAGACCCGGGACAGCCTCTGATGAAAAACTGTTTTTT
CASRPGTASDEKLFF
>16|TRBD2|NA|TRBV19|TRBJ2-1
TGTGCCAGTAGTAGGTCGACTAGCGGACTATACAATGAGCAGTTCTTC
CASSRSTSGLYNEQFF
>15|NA|few|TRBV19|TRBJ1-5
TGTGCCAGTAGTCCCCCTCGTGGCAGGAATCAGCCCCAGCATTTT
CASSPPRGRNQPQHF
>15|NA|NA|TRBV2|TRBJ1-2
TGTGCCAGCAGTCCAAGACTTTCAGCTAACTATGGCTACACCTTC
CASSPRLSANYGYTF
>13|NA|once|TRBV14|TRBJ1-5
TGTGCCAGCAGCCAAGATCTTAGGCAGCCCCAGCATTTT
CASSQDLRQPQHF
>12|NA|NA|TRBV18|TRBJ2-7
TGTGCCAGCTCACCAGGGCTCGACGAGCAGTACTTC
CASSPGLDEQYF
>14|NA|NA|TRBV6-6|TRBJ2-7
TGTGCCAGCAGTACGACCAAGGGTGCCCACGAGCAGTACTTC
CASSTTKGAHEQYF
>15|TRBD2|NA|TRBV5-1|TRBJ2-5
TGCGCCAGCAGCTTGAGACTAGCGATTGGAGAGACCCAGTACTTC
CASSLRLAIGETQYF
>13|TRBD2|NA|TRBV2|TRBJ2-3
TGTGCCAGCGGTACTAGCGGCACGGATACGCAGTATTTT
CASGTSGTDTQYF
>16|NA|NA|TRBV11-2|TRBJ1-5
TGTGCCAGCAGCCGCCGACCCGGGAACGGCAATCAGCCCCAGCATTTT
CASSRRPGNGNQPQHF
>12|NA|NA|TRBV2|TRBJ1-2
TGTGCCAGCATTCCGGGGGCCTCAATTCACACCTTC
CASIPGASIHTF
>13|TRBD1|NA|TRBV18|TRBJ1-2
TGTGCCAGCTCACCGGGACAGGGATTTGGCTACACCTTC
CASSPGQGFGYTF
>14|TRBD1|NA|TRBV28|TRBJ2-3
TGTGCCAGCAAACCGACAGGGGGGACAGATACGCAGTATTTT
CASKPTGGTDTQYF
>16|TRBD1|NA|TRBV7-9|TRBJ2-1
TGTGCCAGCAGCTCAATCAGGGGGAAGGAGAACAATGAGCAGTTCTTC
CASSSIRGKENNEQFF
>12|NA|NA|TRBV28|TRBJ1-4
TGTGCCAGCAGTTTAATACGGGAAAAACTGTTTTTT
CASSLIREKLFF